This record concerns one T cell receptor beta chain sequence. Its antigen is not known. From germline, CDR1 is MGHRA and CDR2 YSYEKL. The germline V and J ends were trimmed by 0 bases and 7 bases, with 16 bases remaining between them. CDR3 length: 16 amino acids. The sample comes from a study of shared clonotypes between healthy human individuals. Study at large: Three plates each covered CD4 naive and memory; CD8 naive two, CD8 memory one. Study-level findings and limits: The represented genetic and exposure-history diversity was limited by the small number of donors. As a rule, naive subsets had a larger estimated richness than memory subsets.

CD8 cells classed as naive were CD45RO-negative and positively selected for CCR7, excluding terminally differentiated effector memory CD45RA+ cells. In the authors' methods: Junction-only immunoSEQ data arrived without quality scores, meaning filtering differed. The repertoire was sequenced with immunoSEQ multiplex PCR; TCRdb's copy has only in-frame clones and lacks some. V, J and clone size are taken as reported in that table, and D and trimming were inferred from the DNA itself. The table shows about 2.2 million clones, with around 93% occurring only once. The chain has TRBV4-1 and TRBJ2-1; D might be TRBD1 or TRBD2, each matching 6 bases. The clonotype was recovered from a man younger than 35 in good health. Some clones in this sample may be carry-over from other donors' samples. The material sequenced was naive CD8+ T cells from PBMCs. The CDR3, as DNA: TGCGCCAGCAGCCAAGACTGGGGGCAGGGGAGGAATGAGCAGTTCTTC. Translated, it gives CASSQDWGQGRNEQFF.